This section outlines one T cell receptor (beta chain) sequence together with its context. Enrolled during active infection, Seattle patients were then followed longitudinally. These data are taken from a study of blood T cell repertoires in COVID-19. At the level of the study: Acute and convalescent COVID-19 samples came from the United States, Italy and Spain. In each case, the material was cDNA or gDNA derived from T cells, B-cell-depleted T cells, or PBMCs.

The V segment lost 5 bases and the J segment 2 bases; nucleotides outside the gene matches: 3. The CDR3 is made up of 13 amino acids. CDR1 SGHRS and CDR2 YFSETQ come from the germline V gene. Authors' data handling: Amplified reference gene primers provided the basis for estimating nucleated cell counts. Produced via immunoSEQ multiplex PCR; TCRdb's table is partial and in-frame only. Clonal size and the V and J genes are those of that table, whereas D and trimming came from the DNA. The data contain about 210,000 clones, 75% to 90% of them singletons. The sample was peripheral blood. This receptor was identified in a woman aged 65 to 85 with COVID-19, enrolled during active disease. This sequence joins TRBV5-1 and TRBJ2-5; TRBD1 agrees at 7 bases. This chain's CDR3 is CASSWTGQETQYF. For the CDR3, the DNA is TGCGCCAGCAGTTGGACAGGACAAGAGACCCAGTACTTC.